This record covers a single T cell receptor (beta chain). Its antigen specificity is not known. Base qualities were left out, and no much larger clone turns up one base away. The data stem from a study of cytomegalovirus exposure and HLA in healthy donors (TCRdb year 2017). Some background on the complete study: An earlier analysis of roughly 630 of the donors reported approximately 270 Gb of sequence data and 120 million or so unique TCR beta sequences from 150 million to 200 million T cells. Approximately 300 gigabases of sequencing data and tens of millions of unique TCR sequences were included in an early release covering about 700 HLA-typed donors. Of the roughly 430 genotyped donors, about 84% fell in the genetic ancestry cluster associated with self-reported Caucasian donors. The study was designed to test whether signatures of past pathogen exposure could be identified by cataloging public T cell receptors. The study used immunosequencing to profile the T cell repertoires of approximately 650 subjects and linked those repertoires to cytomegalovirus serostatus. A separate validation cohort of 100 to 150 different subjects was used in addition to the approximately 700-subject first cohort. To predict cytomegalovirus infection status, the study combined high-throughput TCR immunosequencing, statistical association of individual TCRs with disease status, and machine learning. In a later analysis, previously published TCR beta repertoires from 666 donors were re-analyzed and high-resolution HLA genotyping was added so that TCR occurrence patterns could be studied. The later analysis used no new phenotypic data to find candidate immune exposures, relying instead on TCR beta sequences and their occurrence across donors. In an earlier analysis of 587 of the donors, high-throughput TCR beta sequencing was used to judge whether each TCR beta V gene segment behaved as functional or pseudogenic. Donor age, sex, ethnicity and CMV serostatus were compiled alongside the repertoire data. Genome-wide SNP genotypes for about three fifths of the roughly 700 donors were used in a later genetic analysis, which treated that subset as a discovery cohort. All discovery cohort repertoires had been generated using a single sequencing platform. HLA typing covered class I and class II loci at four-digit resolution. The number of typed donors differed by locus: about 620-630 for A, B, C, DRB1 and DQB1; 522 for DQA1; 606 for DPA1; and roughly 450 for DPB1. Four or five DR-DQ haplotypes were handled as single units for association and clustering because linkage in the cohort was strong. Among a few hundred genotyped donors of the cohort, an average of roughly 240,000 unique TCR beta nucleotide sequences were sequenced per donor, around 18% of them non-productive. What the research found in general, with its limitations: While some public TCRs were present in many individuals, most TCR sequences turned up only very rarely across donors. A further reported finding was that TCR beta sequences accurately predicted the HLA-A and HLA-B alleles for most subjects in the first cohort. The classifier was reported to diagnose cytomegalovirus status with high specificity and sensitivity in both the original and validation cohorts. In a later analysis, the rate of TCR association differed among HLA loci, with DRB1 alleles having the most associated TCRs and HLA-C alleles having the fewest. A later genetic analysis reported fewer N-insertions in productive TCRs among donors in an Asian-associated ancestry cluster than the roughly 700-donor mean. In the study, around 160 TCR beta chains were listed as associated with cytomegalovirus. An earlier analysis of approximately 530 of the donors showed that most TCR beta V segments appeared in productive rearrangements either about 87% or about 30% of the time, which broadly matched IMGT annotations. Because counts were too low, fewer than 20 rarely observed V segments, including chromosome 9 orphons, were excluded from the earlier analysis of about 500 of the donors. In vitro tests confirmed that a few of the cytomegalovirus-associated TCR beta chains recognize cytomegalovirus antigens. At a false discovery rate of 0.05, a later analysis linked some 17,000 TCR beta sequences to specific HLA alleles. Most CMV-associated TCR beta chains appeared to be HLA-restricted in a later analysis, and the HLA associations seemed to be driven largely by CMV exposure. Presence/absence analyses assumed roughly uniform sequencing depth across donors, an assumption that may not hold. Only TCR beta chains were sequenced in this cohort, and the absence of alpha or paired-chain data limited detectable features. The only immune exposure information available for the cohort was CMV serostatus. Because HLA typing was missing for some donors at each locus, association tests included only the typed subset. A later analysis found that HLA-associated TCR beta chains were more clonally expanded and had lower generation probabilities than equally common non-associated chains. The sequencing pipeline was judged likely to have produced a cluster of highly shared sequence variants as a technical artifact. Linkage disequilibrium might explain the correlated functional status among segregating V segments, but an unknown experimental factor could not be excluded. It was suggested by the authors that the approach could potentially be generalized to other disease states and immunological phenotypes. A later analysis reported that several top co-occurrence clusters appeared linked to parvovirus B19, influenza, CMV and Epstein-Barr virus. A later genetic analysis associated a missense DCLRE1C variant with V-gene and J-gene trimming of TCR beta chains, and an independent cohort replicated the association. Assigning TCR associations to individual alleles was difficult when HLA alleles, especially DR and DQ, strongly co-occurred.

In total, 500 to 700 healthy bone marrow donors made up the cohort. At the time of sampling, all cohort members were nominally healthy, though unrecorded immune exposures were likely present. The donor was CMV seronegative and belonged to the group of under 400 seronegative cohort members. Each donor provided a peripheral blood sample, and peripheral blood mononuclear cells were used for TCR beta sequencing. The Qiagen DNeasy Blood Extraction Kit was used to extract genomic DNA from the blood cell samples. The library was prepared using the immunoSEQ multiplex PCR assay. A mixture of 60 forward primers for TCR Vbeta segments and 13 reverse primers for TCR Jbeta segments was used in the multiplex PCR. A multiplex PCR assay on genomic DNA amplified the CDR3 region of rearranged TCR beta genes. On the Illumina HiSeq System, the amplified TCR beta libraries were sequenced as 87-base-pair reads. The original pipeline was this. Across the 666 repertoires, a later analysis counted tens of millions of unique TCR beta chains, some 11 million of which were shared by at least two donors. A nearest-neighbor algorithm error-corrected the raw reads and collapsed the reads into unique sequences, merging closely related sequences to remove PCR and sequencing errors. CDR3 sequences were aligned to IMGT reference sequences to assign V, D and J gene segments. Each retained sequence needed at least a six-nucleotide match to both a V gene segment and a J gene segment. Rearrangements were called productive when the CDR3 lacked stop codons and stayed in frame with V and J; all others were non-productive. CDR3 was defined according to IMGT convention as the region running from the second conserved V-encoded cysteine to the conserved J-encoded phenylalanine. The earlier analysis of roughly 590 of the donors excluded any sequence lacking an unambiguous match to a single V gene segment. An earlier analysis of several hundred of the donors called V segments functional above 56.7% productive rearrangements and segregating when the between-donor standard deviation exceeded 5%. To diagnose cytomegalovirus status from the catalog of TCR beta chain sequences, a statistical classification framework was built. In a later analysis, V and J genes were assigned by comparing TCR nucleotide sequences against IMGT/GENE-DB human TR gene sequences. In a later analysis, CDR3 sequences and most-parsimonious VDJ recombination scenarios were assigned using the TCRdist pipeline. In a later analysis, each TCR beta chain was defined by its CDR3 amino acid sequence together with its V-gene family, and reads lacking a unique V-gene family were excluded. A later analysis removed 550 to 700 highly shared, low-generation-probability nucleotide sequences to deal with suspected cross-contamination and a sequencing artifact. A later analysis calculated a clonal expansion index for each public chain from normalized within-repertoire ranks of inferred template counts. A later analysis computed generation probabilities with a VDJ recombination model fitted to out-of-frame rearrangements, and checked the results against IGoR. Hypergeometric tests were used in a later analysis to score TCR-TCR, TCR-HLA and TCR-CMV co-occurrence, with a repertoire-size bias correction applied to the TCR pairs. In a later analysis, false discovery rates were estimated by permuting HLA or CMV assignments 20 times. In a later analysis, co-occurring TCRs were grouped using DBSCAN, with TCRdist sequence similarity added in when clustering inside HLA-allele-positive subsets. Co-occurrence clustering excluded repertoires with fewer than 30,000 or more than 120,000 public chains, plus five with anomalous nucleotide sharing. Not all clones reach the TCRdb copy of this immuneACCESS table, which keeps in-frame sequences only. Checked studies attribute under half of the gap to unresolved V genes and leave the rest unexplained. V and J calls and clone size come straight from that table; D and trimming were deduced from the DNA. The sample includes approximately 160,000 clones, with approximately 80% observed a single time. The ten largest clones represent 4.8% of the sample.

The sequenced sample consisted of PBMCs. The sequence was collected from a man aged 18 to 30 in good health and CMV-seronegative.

The nucleotide sequence is TGTGCCTGGAATGACAGGGGCCCTTTGGATACGCAGTATTTT. Translated, this gives CAWNDRGPLDTQYF. The chain joins TRBV30 to TRBJ2-3; TRBD1 agrees with 8 junctional bases. The CDR3, cysteine through phenylalanine, is 14 amino acids long. Here the CDR3 DNA is all that survives: 42 bases in frame from base 1. Germline trimming: 4 bases from V, 6 bases from J; junction bases outside gene matches: 9. CDR1 and CDR2, per the germline V gene (reference sequence), are GTSNPN and SVGIG. Extended through the reference TRBV30 and TRBJ2-3 proteins, this CDR3 yields the full variable domain: SQTIHQWPATLVQPVGSPLSLECTVEGTSNPNLYWYRQAAGRGLQLLFYSVGIGQISSEVPQNLSASRPQDRQFILSSKKLLLSDSGFYLCAWNDRGPLDTQYFGPGTRLTVL.